This T cell receptor (beta chain) comes out of a study of cytomegalovirus exposure and HLA in healthy donors. Sampled while nominally healthy, donors likely had unrecorded immune exposures. CDR1 and CDR2 (germline): SGDLS, YYNGEE. This CDR3 spans 16 amino acids. The J segment lost 5 bases and the V segment lost 2 bases, leaving 10 bases of the junction unmatched. Researchers ran the PCR with 60 Vbeta and 13 Jbeta primers. Clones were read by immunoSEQ multiplex PCR, and TCRdb kept only the in-frame ones, dropping some. Of almost 200,000 clones listed, 75% to 85% were seen once; the top ten hold about 0.37%.

The specimen was PBMCs. This rearrangement joins TRBV9 to TRBJ2-1, with 7 bases that match TRBD2. This sequence was found in a male donor in good health and CMV-seropositive. CDR3 loop: CASSVLGGSGDNEQFF. DNA for the CDR3: TGTGCCAGCAGCGTTCTCGGCGGGAGTGGCGACAATGAGCAGTTCTTC.